A single sample gave rise to the 2 T cell receptor beta chains below, sequenced in a study of regulatory T cells in long-lasting Graves disease. TCR beta libraries were built with iRepertoire HTBI primers and Arm-PCR of CDR3 regions. TCRdb ran MiXCR on the multiplex PCR reads and lists one entry per CDR3 protein. The table lists some 370,000 distinct CDR3 sequences, under 25% of them singletons. Noted time point: persistent/refractory GD, antithyroid drugs over 5 years with positive TRAb. There was RNA extracted from PBMCs, and the TCR library was made from it. The specimen comprised peripheral blood mononuclear cells (PBMCs), sampled when the disease was refractory, from a patient treated with antithyroid drugs. Every receptor here comes from a female donor with Graves disease.

This chain links TRBV10-2 with TRBJ1-5; 8 bases fit TRBD1. Germline lookup yields CDR1 WSHSY and CDR2 SAAADI. The V segment lost 6 bases and the J segment 3 bases; nucleotides outside the gene matches: 10. The CDR3 consists of 16 residues. CDR3 sequence (DNA): TGCGCCAGCAGGAAATTGACAGGGGACAACAATCAGCCCCAGCATTTT. Its translation: CASRKLTGDNNQPQHF.

CDR3 DNA sequence: TGTGCCAGCAGTCGAGGACAGGGGGCCTACAATGAGCAGTTCTTC. It is translated as CASSRGQGAYNEQFF. The chain employs TRBV2 and TRBJ2-1; TRBD1 matches 10 bases. Germline V gene sequence: CDR1 SNHLY, CDR2 FYNNEI. CDR3 size: 15 residues. J gave up 2 bases and V 5 bases, and 3 bases lay outside the gene matches.